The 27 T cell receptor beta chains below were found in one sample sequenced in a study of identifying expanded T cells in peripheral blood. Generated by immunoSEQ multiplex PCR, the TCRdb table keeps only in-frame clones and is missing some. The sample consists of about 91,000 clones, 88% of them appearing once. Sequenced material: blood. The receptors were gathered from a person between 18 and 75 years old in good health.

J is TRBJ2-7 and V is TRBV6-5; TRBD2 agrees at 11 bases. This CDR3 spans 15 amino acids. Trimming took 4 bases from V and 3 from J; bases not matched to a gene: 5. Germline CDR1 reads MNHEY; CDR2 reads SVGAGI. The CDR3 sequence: CASSSSTSGGYEQYF. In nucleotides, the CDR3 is TGTGCCAGCAGTTCAAGTACTAGCGGGGGCTACGAGCAGTACTTC.

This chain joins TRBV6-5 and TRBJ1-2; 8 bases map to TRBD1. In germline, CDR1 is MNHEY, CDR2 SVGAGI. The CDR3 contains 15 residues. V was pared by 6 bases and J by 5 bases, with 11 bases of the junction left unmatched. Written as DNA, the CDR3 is TGTGCCAGCAGCGGACAGGGCCTTGGGACTTATGGCTACACCTTC. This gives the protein CASSGQGLGTYGYTF.

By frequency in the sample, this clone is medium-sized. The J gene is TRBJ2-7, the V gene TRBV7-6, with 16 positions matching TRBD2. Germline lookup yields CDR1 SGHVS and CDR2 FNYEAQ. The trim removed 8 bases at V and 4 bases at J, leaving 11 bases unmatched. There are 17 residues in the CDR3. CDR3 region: CASRGGLAGGARYEQYF. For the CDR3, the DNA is TGTGCCAGCCGGGGGGGACTAGCGGGAGGGGCTAGGTACGAGCAGTACTTC.

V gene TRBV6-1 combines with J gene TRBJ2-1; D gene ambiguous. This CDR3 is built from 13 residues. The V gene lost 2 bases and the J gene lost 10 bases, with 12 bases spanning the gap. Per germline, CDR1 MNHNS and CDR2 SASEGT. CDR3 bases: TGTGCCAGCAGTGAAACTGGTGTTTGGGAGCAGTTCTTC. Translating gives CASSETGVWEQFF.

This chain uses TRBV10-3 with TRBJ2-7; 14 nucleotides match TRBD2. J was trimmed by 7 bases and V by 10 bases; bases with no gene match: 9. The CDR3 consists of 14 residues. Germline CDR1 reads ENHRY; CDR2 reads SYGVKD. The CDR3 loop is CATRTSGGSGEQYF. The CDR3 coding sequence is TGTGCCACCCGGACTAGCGGGGGGTCGGGGGAGCAGTACTTC.

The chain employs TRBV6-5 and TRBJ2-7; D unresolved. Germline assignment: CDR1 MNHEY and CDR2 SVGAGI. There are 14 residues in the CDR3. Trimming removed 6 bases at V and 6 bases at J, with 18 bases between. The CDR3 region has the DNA TGTGCCAGCAGCAAACTCTCGGAGTTAAGCGAGCAGTACTTC. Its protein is CASSKLSELSEQYF.

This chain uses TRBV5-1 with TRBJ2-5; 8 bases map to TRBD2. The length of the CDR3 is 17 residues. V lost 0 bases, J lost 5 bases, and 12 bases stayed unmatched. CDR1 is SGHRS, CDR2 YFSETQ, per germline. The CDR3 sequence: CASSLATSGGSVETQYF. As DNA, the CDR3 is TGCGCCAGCAGCTTGGCCACGAGCGGGGGCAGTGTGGAGACCCAGTACTTC.

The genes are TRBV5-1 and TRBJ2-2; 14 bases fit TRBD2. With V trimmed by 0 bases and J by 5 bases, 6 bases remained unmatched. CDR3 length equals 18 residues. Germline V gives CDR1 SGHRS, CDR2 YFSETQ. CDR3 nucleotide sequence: TGCGCCAGCAGCTTGGGACTAGCGGGAGGGCCGGAGACCGGGGAGCTGTTTTTT. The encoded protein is CASSLGLAGGPETGELFF.

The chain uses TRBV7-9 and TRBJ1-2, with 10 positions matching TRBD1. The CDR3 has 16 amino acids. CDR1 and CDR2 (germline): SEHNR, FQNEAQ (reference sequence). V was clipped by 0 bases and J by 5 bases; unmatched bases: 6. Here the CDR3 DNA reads TGTGCCAGCAGCTTAGCCGAGACAGGGGGCGGGTATGGCTACACCTTC. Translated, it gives CASSLAETGGGYGYTF.

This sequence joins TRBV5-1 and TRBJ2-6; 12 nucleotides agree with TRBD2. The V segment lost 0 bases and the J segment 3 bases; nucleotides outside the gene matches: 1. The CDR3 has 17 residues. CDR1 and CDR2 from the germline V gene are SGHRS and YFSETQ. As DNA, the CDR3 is TGCGCCAGCAGCTTGGGACTAGCGGGAGATGGGGCCAACGTCCTGACTTTC. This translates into CASSLGLAGDGANVLTF.

The CDR3 region is CASLAGQNTGELFF. DNA of the CDR3: TGCGCCAGCCTCGCTGGACAGAACACCGGGGAGCTGTTTTTT. V and J are TRBV5-1 and TRBJ2-2, with D tentatively TRBD1 (5 bases). The CDR3 has 14 residues. V was shortened by 7 bases and J by 1 base, with 11 bases between the two germline ends. Germline CDR1 SGHRS, CDR2 YFSETQ. Full variable domain (missing parts from reference TRBV5-1 and TRBJ2-2): KAGVTQTPRYLIKTRGQQVTLSCSPISGHRSVSWYQQTPGQGLQFLFEYFSETQRNKGNFPGRFSGRQFSNSRSEMNVSTLELGDSALYLCASLAGQNTGELFFGEGSRLTVL.

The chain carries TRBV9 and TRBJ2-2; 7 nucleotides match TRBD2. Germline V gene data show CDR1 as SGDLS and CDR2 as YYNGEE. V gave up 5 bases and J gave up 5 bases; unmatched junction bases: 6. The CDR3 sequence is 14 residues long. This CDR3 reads CASRREGRTGELFF. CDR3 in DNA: TGTGCCAGCAGAAGGGAGGGCCGGACCGGGGAGCTGTTTTTT.

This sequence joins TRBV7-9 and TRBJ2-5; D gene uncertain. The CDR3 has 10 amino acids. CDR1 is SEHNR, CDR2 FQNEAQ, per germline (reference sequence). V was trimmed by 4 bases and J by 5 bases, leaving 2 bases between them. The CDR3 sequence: CASSSETQYF. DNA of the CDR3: TGTGCCAGCAGCTCTGAGACCCAGTACTTC.

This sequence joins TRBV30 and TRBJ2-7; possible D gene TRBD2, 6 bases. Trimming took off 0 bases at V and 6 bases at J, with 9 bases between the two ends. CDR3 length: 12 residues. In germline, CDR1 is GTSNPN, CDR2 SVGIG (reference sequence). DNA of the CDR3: TGTGCCTGGAGTGTTGGAGGGAGCGAGCAGTACTTC. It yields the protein CAWSVGGSEQYF.

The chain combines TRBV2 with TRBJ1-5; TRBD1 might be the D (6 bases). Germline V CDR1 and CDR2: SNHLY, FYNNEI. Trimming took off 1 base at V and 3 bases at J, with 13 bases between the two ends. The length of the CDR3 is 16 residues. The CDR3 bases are TGTGCCAGCAGTGAAGAGGGGGGCGCGGACAATCAGCCCCAGCATTTT. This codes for CASSEEGGADNQPQHF. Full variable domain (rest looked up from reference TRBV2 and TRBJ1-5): EPEVTQTPSHQVTQMGQEVILRCVPISNHLYFYWYRQILGQKVEFLVSFYNNEISEKSEIFDDQFSVERPDGSNFTLKIRSTKLEDSAMYFCASSEEGGADNQPQHFGDGTRLSIL.

The CDR3 protein is CASSLGRDRRTGADTQYF. The CDR3 DNA reads TGTGCCAGCAGCTTGGGCCGCGACAGGCGAACCGGAGCAGATACGCAGTATTTT. The V gene is TRBV7-9, the J gene TRBJ2-3, with a weak D call TRBD1 (6 bases). CDR3 size: 18 residues. Trimming pared 3 bases from V and 4 bases from J, leaving 23 bases between. Germline V gene sequence: CDR1 SEHNR, CDR2 FQNEAQ (reference sequence).

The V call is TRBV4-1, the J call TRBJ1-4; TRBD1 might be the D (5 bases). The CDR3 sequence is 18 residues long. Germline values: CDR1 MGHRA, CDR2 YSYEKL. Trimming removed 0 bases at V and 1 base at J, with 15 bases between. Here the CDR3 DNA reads TGCGCCAGCAGCCAAGAATATCCAGTGGGGGGAACTAATGAAAAACTGTTTTTT. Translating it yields CASSQEYPVGGTNEKLFF.

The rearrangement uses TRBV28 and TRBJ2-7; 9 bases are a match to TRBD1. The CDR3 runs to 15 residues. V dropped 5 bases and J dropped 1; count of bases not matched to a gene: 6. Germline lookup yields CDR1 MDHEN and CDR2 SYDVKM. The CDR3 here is CASSTGGAPSYEQYF. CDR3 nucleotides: TGTGCCAGCAGTACAGGGGGCGCCCCTTCCTACGAGCAGTACTTC.

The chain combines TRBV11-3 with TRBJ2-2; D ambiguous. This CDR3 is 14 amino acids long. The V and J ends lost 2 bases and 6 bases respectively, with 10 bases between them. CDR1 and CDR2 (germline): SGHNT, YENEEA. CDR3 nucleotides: TGTGCCAGCAGCTTAAGATTGAGTCCCGGGGAGCTGTTTTTT. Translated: CASSLRLSPGELFF.

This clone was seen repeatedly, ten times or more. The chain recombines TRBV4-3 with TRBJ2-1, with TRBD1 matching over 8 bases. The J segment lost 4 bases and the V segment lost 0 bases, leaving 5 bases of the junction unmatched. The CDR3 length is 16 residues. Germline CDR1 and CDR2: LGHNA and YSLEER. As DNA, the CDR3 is TGCGCCAGCAGCCAAGAGGTCCAGGGGGCGTACAATGAGCAGTTCTTC. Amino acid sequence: CASSQEVQGAYNEQFF.

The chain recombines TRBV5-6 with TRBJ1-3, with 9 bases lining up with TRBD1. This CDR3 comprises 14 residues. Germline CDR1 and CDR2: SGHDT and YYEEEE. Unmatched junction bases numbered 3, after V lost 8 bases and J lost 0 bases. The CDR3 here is CASLGQGSGNTIYF. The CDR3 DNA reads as TGTGCCAGTCTGGGACAGGGCTCTGGAAACACCATATATTTT.

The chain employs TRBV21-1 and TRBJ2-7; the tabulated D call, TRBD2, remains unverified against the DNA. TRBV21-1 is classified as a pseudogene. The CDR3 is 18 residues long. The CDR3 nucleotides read TGTGCCAGCAGCAAAAGATGGGGACTAGCGGTTACCCGTTACGAGCAGTACTTC. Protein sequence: CASSKRWGLAVTRYEQYF.

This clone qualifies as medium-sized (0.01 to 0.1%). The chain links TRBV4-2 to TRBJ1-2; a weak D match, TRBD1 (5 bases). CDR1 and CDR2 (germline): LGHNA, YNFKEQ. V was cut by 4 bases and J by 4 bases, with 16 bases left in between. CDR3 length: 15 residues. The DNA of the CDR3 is TGTGCCAGCAGCCCGTCGTTGGAGGGGATCTATGGCTACACCTTC. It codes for CASSPSLEGIYGYTF.

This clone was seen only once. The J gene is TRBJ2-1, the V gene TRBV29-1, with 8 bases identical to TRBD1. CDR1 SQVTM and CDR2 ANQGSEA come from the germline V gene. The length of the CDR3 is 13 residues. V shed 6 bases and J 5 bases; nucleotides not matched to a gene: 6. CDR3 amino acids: CSVPGGGNNEQFF. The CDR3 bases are TGCAGCGTACCAGGGGGCGGTAACAATGAGCAGTTCTTC.

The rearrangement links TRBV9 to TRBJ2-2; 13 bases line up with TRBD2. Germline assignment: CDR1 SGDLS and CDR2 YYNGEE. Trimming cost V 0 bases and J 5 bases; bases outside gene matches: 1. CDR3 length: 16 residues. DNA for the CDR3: TGTGCCAGCAGCGTAGAACTAGCGGGAGGGACCGGGGAGCTGTTTTTT. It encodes CASSVELAGGTGELFF. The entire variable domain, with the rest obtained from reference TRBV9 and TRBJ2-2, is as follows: DSGVTQTPKHLITATGQRVTLRCSPRSGDLSVYWYQQSLDQGLQFLIQYYNGEERAKGNILERFSAQQFPDLHSELNLSSLELGDSALYFCASSVELAGGTGELFFGEGSRLTVL.

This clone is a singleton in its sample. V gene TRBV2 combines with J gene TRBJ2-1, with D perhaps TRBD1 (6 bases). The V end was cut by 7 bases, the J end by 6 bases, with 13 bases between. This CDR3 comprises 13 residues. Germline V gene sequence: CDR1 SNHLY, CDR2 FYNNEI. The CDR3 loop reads CASISTGRNEQFF. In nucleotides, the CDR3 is TGTGCCAGCATATCTACAGGGCGCAATGAGCAGTTCTTC.

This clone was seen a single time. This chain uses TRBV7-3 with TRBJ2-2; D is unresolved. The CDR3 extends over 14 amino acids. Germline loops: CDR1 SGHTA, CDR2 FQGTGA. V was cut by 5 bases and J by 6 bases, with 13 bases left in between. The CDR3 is CASSPNRPSGELFF. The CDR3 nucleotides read TGTGCCAGCAGCCCTAACCGCCCCTCCGGGGAGCTGTTTTTT.